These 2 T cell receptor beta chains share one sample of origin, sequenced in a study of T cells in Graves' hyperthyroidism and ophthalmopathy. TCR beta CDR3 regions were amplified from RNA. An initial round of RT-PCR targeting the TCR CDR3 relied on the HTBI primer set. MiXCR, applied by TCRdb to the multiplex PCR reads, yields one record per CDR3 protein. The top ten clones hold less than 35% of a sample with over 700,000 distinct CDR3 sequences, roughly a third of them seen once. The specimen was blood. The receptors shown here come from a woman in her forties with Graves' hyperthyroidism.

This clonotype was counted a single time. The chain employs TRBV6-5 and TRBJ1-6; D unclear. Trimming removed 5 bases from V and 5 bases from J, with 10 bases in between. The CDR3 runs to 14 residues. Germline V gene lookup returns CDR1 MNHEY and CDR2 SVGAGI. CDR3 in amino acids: CASSGRENNSPLHF. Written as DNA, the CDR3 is TGTGCCAGCAGTGGAAGGGAAAATAATTCACCCCTCCACTTT.

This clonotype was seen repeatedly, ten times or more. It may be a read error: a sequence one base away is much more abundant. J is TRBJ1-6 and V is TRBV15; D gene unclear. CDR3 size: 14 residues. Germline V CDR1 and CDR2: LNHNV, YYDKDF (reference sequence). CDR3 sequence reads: CATSRRSGDSPRHF. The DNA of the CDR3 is TGTGCCACCAGCAGACGATCTGGGGATTCACCCCGCCACTTT.